What follows are 30 T cell receptor beta chains derived from one specimen sequenced in a study of blood T cell repertoires in COVID-19. Clones were read by immunoSEQ multiplex PCR, and TCRdb kept only the in-frame ones, dropping some. The table lists roughly 150,000 clones, 90% of them singletons. Sequences were obtained from peripheral blood. The source is a man in his sixties with active or convalescent COVID-19.

The rearrangement links TRBV6-5 to TRBJ1-1; TRBD1 matches 12 bases. Looked up from germline, CDR1 is MNHEY and CDR2 is SVGAGI. The length of the CDR3 is 13 residues. After removal of 6 bases from V and 11 bases from J, the junction contained 7 bases not matched to a gene. CDR3 residues: CASRTGTGGGAFF. The CDR3 nucleotides read TGTGCCAGCAGAACTGGGACAGGGGGCGGCGCTTTCTTT.

This clone was detected once. This sequence joins TRBV5-1 and TRBJ1-4; 9 nucleotides match TRBD1. The trim removed 4 bases at V and 10 bases at J, leaving 14 bases unmatched. The CDR3 runs 16 residues. Germline-derived CDR1 and CDR2 are SGHRS and YFSETQ. CDR3 sequence: CASSPTGRTGEGKLFF. As DNA, the CDR3 is TGCGCCAGCAGCCCTACGGGGAGGACAGGGGAGGGAAAACTGTTTTTT.

The chain uses TRBV9 and TRBJ2-2; 12 bases are shared with TRBD2. This CDR3 spans 16 amino acids. The germline CDR1 and CDR2 sequences are SGDLS and YYNGEE. V shed 0 bases and J 6 bases; nucleotides not matched to a gene: 3. The CDR3 region has the DNA TGTGCCAGCAGCGTAGTTACTAGCGGGGGGTCCGGGGAGCTGTTTTTT. Translation: CASSVVTSGGSGELFF.

The gene calls are TRBV4-1 and TRBJ1-4; the D gene is possibly TRBD1 (6 bases). Deletions cut 0 bases from V and 0 bases from J, with 11 bases between. The CDR3 spans 17 residues. From germline, CDR1 is MGHRA and CDR2 YSYEKL. CDR3 coding DNA: TGCGCCAGCAGCCAAGATACAGGGACCGCAACTAATGAAAAACTGTTTTTT. It encodes CASSQDTGTATNEKLFF.

This chain connects TRBV30 to TRBJ2-5, with D possibly TRBD1 on 6 matching bases. The length of the CDR3 is 13 residues. V was clipped by 2 bases and J by 4 bases, with 11 bases between them. CDR1 GTSNPN and CDR2 SVGIG come from the germline V gene (reference sequence). The CDR3 DNA is TGTGCCTGGAGTAACAGGGTTGCAGAGACCCAGTACTTC. Its translation is CAWSNRVAETQYF. Using reference TRBV30 and TRBJ2-5 for the parts outside the CDR3, the full variable domain is SQTIHQWPATLVQPVGSPLSLECTVEGTSNPNLYWYRQAAGRGLQLLFYSVGIGQISSEVPQNLSASRPQDRQFILSSKKLLLSDSGFYLCAWSNRVAETQYFGPGTRLLVL.

This chain links TRBV19 with TRBJ2-5; D is uncertain. CDR1 is LNHDA, CDR2 SQIVND, per germline (reference sequence). Trimming stripped 7 bases from V and 5 bases from J, with 14 bases between. This CDR3 is built from 13 residues. The CDR3 DNA sequence: TGTGCCAGTACCCCAGGTGGTCAGGAGACCCAGTACTTC. Its protein is CASTPGGQETQYF.

The J gene is TRBJ1-4, the V gene TRBV6-1, with D hard to call. The germline CDR1 and CDR2 sequences are MNHNS and SASEGT. V lost 3 bases and J 6 bases, leaving 5 bases between the germline ends. The length of the CDR3 is 12 residues. In DNA form, the CDR3 reads TGTGCCAGCAGTGAGGAGTATGAAAAACTGTTTTTT. It specifies CASSEEYEKLFF.

The V gene is TRBV29-1, the J gene TRBJ1-1; 9 bases line up with TRBD1. J gave up 2 bases and V 6 bases, and 7 bases lay outside the gene matches. Germline-derived CDR1 and CDR2 are SQVTM and ANQGSEA. The CDR3 is made up of 14 amino acids. The CDR3 DNA reads as TGCAGCGTCTGTAAACAGGGGGCTAACACTGAAGCTTTCTTT. Translating gives CSVCKQGANTEAFF.

The chain has TRBV11-2 and TRBJ2-7, with D maybe TRBD1 (6 bases). The length of the CDR3 is 13 residues. Per germline, CDR1 SGHAT and CDR2 FQNNGV. V was clipped by 2 bases and J by 3 bases, with 8 bases between them. CDR3 in DNA: TGTGCCAGCAGCTTAAGCAGGGGCTACGAGCAGTACTTC. Translation gives CASSLSRGYEQYF.

Only one count was recorded for this clone. This chain uses TRBV19 with TRBJ2-5; maybe TRBD1 (7 bases). Germline loops: CDR1 LNHDA, CDR2 SQIVND (reference sequence). Trimming removed 3 bases from V and 3 bases from J, with 14 bases in between. The CDR3 is 15 amino acids. CDR3 sequence reads: CASSITSRGEETQYF. For the CDR3, the DNA is TGTGCCAGTAGTATCACCTCCAGGGGGGAAGAGACCCAGTACTTC.

This sequence joins TRBV11-2 and TRBJ1-4; D uncertain. Trimming removed 1 base at V and 4 bases at J, with 4 bases between. CDR3 length: 13 residues. CDR1 and CDR2 (germline): SGHAT, FQNNGV. CDR3 amino acids: CASSLGLNEKLFF. The CDR3 bases are TGTGCCAGCAGCTTAGGTCTTAATGAAAAACTGTTTTTT.

The chain has TRBV10-3 and TRBJ1-1, with D possibly matching TRBD1 (5 bases). The CDR3 runs to 13 residues. The V gene's germline CDR1 is ENHRY and CDR2 SYGVKD. Trimming cost V 6 bases and J 2 bases, with 10 bases left between them. The CDR3 DNA sequence: TGTGCCATCAGATGGGACTTAAACACTGAAGCTTTCTTT. It encodes CAIRWDLNTEAFF.

The count of this clone is one. The gene calls are TRBV19 and TRBJ1-6; possibly TRBD1 for D (6 bases). V was cut by 3 bases and J by 7 bases, with 13 bases left in between. Per the germline V gene, CDR1 is LNHDA and CDR2 is SQIVND (reference sequence). This CDR3 has 15 amino acids. As DNA, the CDR3 is TGTGCCAGTAGTATGTATTGGACAGAAAATTCACCCCTCCACTTT. Protein sequence: CASSMYWTENSPLHF.

This chain connects TRBV4-1 to TRBJ1-2, with 7 bases identical to TRBD1. J lost 4 bases, V lost 2 bases, and 10 bases had no gene match. CDR3 length equals 16 residues. The germline CDR1 and CDR2 sequences are MGHRA and YSYEKL. The CDR3 DNA follows: TGCGCCAGCAGCCAACCCCGGGAGGGGACAGTCTATGGCTACACCTTC. This codes for CASSQPREGTVYGYTF.

The sample holds one count of this clone. The chain employs TRBV19 and TRBJ2-5; TRBD2 agrees at 12 bases. With 10 bases clipped from V and 4 bases from J, the junction kept 4 bases outside the gene matches. CDR3 length: 13 residues. Germline V gives CDR1 LNHDA, CDR2 SQIVND (reference sequence). The CDR3 reads CATSTSGRETQYF. The CDR3 DNA is TGTGCCACCTCGACTAGCGGGAGAGAGACCCAGTACTTC.

This clone has just one count. This sequence joins TRBV6-1 and TRBJ1-5; no clear D gene. Germline V gene sequence: CDR1 MNHNS, CDR2 SASEGT. This CDR3 contains 15 residues. Trimming removed 0 bases at V and 7 bases at J, with 13 bases between. CDR3 bases: TGTGCCAGCAGTGAAGCGGGCGGGGTCGGGCAGCCCCAGCATTTT. Translation gives CASSEAGGVGQPQHF.

V and J are TRBV7-6 and TRBJ1-1, with 9 nucleotides matching TRBD1. V gave up 8 bases and J gave up 3 bases; unmatched junction bases: 7. The germline gives CDR1 SGHVS, CDR2 FNYEAQ. The CDR3 contains 14 residues. The CDR3 bases are TGTGCCAGCTCCACCGGGACAGGGTACACTGAAGCTTTCTTT. Its protein is CASSTGTGYTEAFF.

The rearrangement uses TRBV6-4 and TRBJ2-1; TRBD2 matches at 7 bases. Losses at the gene ends were 3 bases for V and 11 bases for J; bases not matched to a gene: 10. The CDR3 is 14 residues long. CDR1 MRHNA and CDR2 SNTAGT come from the germline V gene. The CDR3 is CASSDEGAGRQQFF. CDR3 in DNA: TGTGCCAGCAGTGATGAAGGTGCCGGGAGGCAGCAGTTCTTC.

This rearrangement joins TRBV12-5 to TRBJ1-4; 8 nucleotides agree with TRBD1. Germline CDR1 reads LGHNT; CDR2 reads FRNRAP. J gave up 5 bases and V 1 base, and 0 bases lay outside the gene matches. The CDR3 consists of 14 residues. The CDR3 coding sequence is TGTGCTAGTGGTTTGGGGACAGGGAATGAAAAACTGTTTTTT. Translating gives CASGLGTGNEKLFF. The full variable domain, with the rest looked up from reference TRBV12-5 and TRBJ1-4, is DARVTQTPRHKVTEMGQEVTMRCQPILGHNTVFWYRQTMMQGLELLAYFRNRAPLDDSGMPKDRFSAEMPDATLATLKIQPSEPRDSAVYFCASGLGTGNEKLFFGSGTQLSVL.

This clone was detected only a few times. The rearrangement uses TRBV11-2 and TRBJ2-1; TRBD2 matches at 9 bases. Losses at the gene ends were 1 base for V and 8 bases for J; bases not matched to a gene: 3. The CDR3 spans 14 residues. CDR1 and CDR2 from the germline V gene are SGHAT and FQNNGV. The DNA for the CDR3 is TGTGCCAGCAGCTTAGGCGGGGGGGCTTATGAGCAGTTCTTC. It codes for CASSLGGGAYEQFF. The complete variable domain, with remaining parts taken from reference TRBV11-2 and TRBJ2-1, reads EAGVAQSPRYKIIEKRQSVAFWCNPISGHATLYWYQQILGQGPKLLIQFQNNGVVDDSQLPKDRFSAERLKGVDSTLKIQPAKLEDSAVYLCASSLGGGAYEQFFGPGTRLTVL.

The chain carries TRBV19 and TRBJ1-5; tentative D call: TRBD1 (5 bases). CDR3 length: 15 residues. V dropped 9 bases and J dropped 0 bases, with 15 bases sitting between them. The germline V gene has CDR1 LNHDA and CDR2 SQIVND (reference sequence). The DNA of the CDR3 is TGTGCCAGCGAAAGGGCAGGGAATAGCAATCAGCCCCAGCATTTT. Its translation: CASERAGNSNQPQHF.

The J gene is TRBJ2-6, the V gene TRBV6-2 or TRBV6-3; maybe TRBD1 (5 bases). The CDR3 totals 17 residues. Trimming took off 4 bases at V and 0 bases at J, with 13 bases between the two ends. Germline CDR1 MNHEY, CDR2 SVGEGT. CDR3 region: CASSFWGRSSGANVLTF. CDR3 nucleotides: TGTGCCAGCAGTTTCTGGGGCCGCAGCTCTGGGGCCAACGTCCTGACTTTC.

This clone occurred once. The chain recombines TRBV19 with TRBJ2-1; the match to TRBD1 covers 8 bases. Per the germline V gene, CDR1 is LNHDA and CDR2 is SQIVND (reference sequence). With 5 bases clipped from V and 4 bases from J, the junction kept 10 bases outside the gene matches. The CDR3 runs 16 residues. The CDR3, as DNA: TGTGCCAGTAGTCTGGTTCAGGGGGCCCCTTACAATGAGCAGTTCTTC. Amino acids: CASSLVQGAPYNEQFF.

The genes are TRBV11-3 and TRBJ2-2; 10 bases align to TRBD2. Germline V gene sequence: CDR1 SGHNT, CDR2 YENEEA. The CDR3 has 16 amino acids. Trimming took 5 bases from V and 4 from J; bases not matched to a gene: 7. The CDR3 coding sequence is TGTGCCAGCAGCCTAAGCGGGGGGGCGGGCACCGGGGAGCTGTTTTTT. It specifies CASSLSGGAGTGELFF.

The V and J genes are TRBV2 and TRBJ2-2, with D possibly matching TRBD1 (5 bases). Germline lookup yields CDR1 SNHLY and CDR2 FYNNEI. CDR3 size: 14 residues. V gave up 7 bases and J gave up 1 base, with 10 bases separating them. CDR3 in DNA: TGTGCCAGCAATGCACAGGTGAACACCGGGGAGCTGTTTTTT. It yields the protein CASNAQVNTGELFF. Full variable domain (missing parts from reference TRBV2 and TRBJ2-2): EPEVTQTPSHQVTQMGQEVILRCVPISNHLYFYWYRQILGQKVEFLVSFYNNEISEKSEIFDDQFSVERPDGSNFTLKIRSTKLEDSAMYFCASNAQVNTGELFFGEGSRLTVL.

The chain employs TRBV18 and TRBJ1-1; a possible D gene is TRBD1 (5 bases). The CDR3 has 15 amino acids. CDR1 is KGHSH and CDR2 is LQKENI in the germline V gene. Trimming removed 6 bases from V and 4 bases from J, with 18 bases in between. As DNA, the CDR3 is TGTGCCAGCTCGAGCCGCAGGGAGGCGGGCACTGAAGCTTTCTTT. Its protein is CASSSRREAGTEAFF. The whole variable domain, filled in from reference TRBV18 and TRBJ1-1, reads NAGVMQNPRHLVRRRGQEARLRCSPMKGHSHVYWYRQLPEEGLKFMVYLQKENIIDESGMPKERFSAEFPKEGPSILRIQQVVRGDSAAYFCASSSRREAGTEAFFGQGTRLTVV.

This chain connects TRBV15 to TRBJ2-1, with 11 nucleotides matching TRBD2. Germline CDR1 LNHNV, CDR2 YYDKDF (reference sequence). The trim removed 0 bases at V and 11 bases at J, leaving 6 bases unmatched. This CDR3 is 15 amino acids long. CDR3 coding DNA: TGTGCCACCAGCAGAGATAGACTAGCGGGGCAGAAGCAGTTCTTC. Translated, it gives CATSRDRLAGQKQFF.

V usage is TRBV6-4 and J usage is TRBJ1-2; TRBD1 agrees at 8 bases. J was trimmed by 7 bases and V by 0 bases; bases with no gene match: 10. This CDR3 contains 16 residues. Germline assignment: CDR1 MRHNA and CDR2 SNTAGT. The CDR3 DNA reads TGTGCCAGCAGTGACTCCCCTCGGACAGGGATCGTTGGCTACACCTTC. Protein product: CASSDSPRTGIVGYTF.

This rearrangement joins TRBV7-6 to TRBJ2-7; D is perhaps TRBD1 (6 bases). V was cut by 3 bases and J by 5 bases, with 11 bases left in between. Germline V gives CDR1 SGHVS, CDR2 FNYEAQ. The CDR3 has 13 amino acids. Here the CDR3 reads CASSLFAGDEQYF. The CDR3 DNA is TGTGCCAGCAGCTTGTTTGCAGGGGACGAGCAGTACTTC. The full variable domain, completed using reference TRBV7-6 and TRBJ2-7, is GAGVSQSPRYKVTKRGQDVALRCDPISGHVSLYWYRQALGQGPEFLTYFNYEAQQDKSGLPNDRFSAERPEGSISTLTIQRTEQRDSAMYRCASSLFAGDEQYFGPGTRLTVT.

V gene TRBV30 combines with J gene TRBJ2-7; 10 bases match TRBD1. The length of the CDR3 is 20 residues. V shed 2 bases, J shed 3 bases, and the junction held 22 bases outside the gene matches. Germline V gene sequence: CDR1 GTSNPN, CDR2 SVGIG (reference sequence). DNA for the CDR3: TGTGCCTGGAGTCCGGGACAGGGGATCTACGTCCCCGGTGGAAACTACGAGCAGTACTTC. It translates to CAWSPGQGIYVPGGNYEQYF.